This T cell receptor (beta chain) was sequenced in a study of PD-1 blockade in classical Hodgkin lymphoma. Every one of the patients relapsed after autologous stem cell transplantation (brentuximab vedotin exposure was variable). Germline CDR1 SGHRS, CDR2 YFSETQ. The CDR3 covers 16 residues. With 4 bases clipped from V and 3 bases from J, the junction kept 11 bases outside the gene matches. Repertoires were generated with immunoSEQ multiplex PCR, while TCRdb's copy carries only in-frame clones and drops some. Of 20,000 to 25,000 clones in the sample, approximately 80% were seen once. The receptor was isolated from a human donor with classical Hodgkin lymphoma. The rearrangement links TRBV5-1 to TRBJ2-3, with 7 bases matching TRBD1. The sequencing here drew on peripheral blood mononuclear cells (PBMCs), taken before the second cycle of nivolumab. CDR3 nucleotides: TGCGCCAGCAGCGGAGGACAGGCCCAGGAAACAGATACGCAGTATTTT. Translation gives CASSGGQAQETDTQYF.